The 4 T cell receptor beta chains presented below share a single source sample, sequenced in a study of beta chain features in type 1 diabetes. Study-level findings and limits: Moderately but significantly shorter TCRB CDR3s were found in Type 1 diabetes patients in all four CD4+ subsets.

No antigens are known for them. Reverse transcribing all isolated RNA meant expressed TCRB transcripts were sequenced. Sequencing used immunoSEQ multiplex PCR; TCRdb keeps in-frame clones, though not all of them. This sample has about 740,000 clones, with about an eighth found just once. Sequenced input: naive CD4+ T cells from blood. These TCRs come from a young man with type 1 diabetes.

The chain is built from TRBV18 and TRBJ1-2, with 7 bases lining up with TRBD1. In germline, CDR1 is KGHSH, CDR2 LQKENI. The V segment lost 4 bases and the J segment 0 bases; nucleotides outside the gene matches: 5. The CDR3 loop spans 15 amino acids. CDR3 bases: TGTGCCAGCTCACAGGGACAGCGGTCTAACTATGGCTACACCTTC. Residues: CASSQGQRSNYGYTF.

This clone was observed a few times. The chain links TRBV6-1 to TRBJ2-5; D tentatively reads TRBD1 or TRBD2 (5 bases each). Germline CDR1 is MNHNS and CDR2 is SASEGT. This CDR3 has 17 amino acids. Trimming stripped 4 bases from V and 5 bases from J, with 23 bases between. Here the CDR3 DNA reads TGTGCCAGCAGTGCCTACTCCGGGGCACCGTCCCGTGAGACCCAGTACTTC. Protein: CASSAYSGAPSRETQYF.

V gene TRBV7-8 combines with J gene TRBJ1-4; D gene ambiguous. The V end was cut by 3 bases, the J end by 8 bases, with 10 bases between. CDR3 length: 13 amino acids. Per germline, CDR1 SGHVS and CDR2 FQNEAQ. This chain's CDR3 is CASSLGSREKLFF. In DNA, the CDR3 is TGTGCCAGCAGCTTGGGAAGTAGAGAAAAACTGTTTTTT.

CDR3 residues: CASSAQGPTEAFF. The CDR3 region has the DNA TGTGCCAGCAGCGCCCAGGGCCCCACTGAAGCTTTCTTT. The chain has TRBV7-6 and TRBJ1-1; weak D call: TRBD1 (5 bases). The CDR3 spans 13 residues. V lost 5 bases and J 4 bases, leaving 11 bases between the germline ends. CDR1 and CDR2 (germline): SGHVS, FNYEAQ.